The source of this T cell receptor beta chain is a study of T cell responses to AZD1222 COVID-19 vaccine. Findings and limits, study-wide: It should be noted that donors were predominantly white British and more often female, and clonal diversity was possibly underestimated. Samples come after the peak T cell response, not at day 14. Along spike, vaccine-associated CD4 TCRs were found throughout, with dominance at 160-218 and 743-854. The number of AZD1222 recipients seropositive at baseline was only five or six.

Regarding this clone: The antigen remains undetermined.

Measured with immunoSEQ multiplex PCR; TCRdb has only the in-frame clones, and not every one. The profile shows 180,000 or so clones, roughly 94% of them singletons. This TCR came from an adult in good health. Sequencing used peripheral blood, obtained on day 0 of AZD1222 vaccination.

The CDR3 region is CASSYPGQGASGYTF. CDR3 sequence (DNA): TGTGCCAGCAGCTACCCGGGACAGGGGGCGTCCGGCTACACCTTC. J is TRBJ1-2 and V is TRBV5-4; 12 bases are a match to TRBD1. Per germline, CDR1 SGHNT and CDR2 YYREEE (reference sequence). Germline trimming cut 3 bases from V and 8 bases from J; bases unmatched to any gene: 8. The CDR3 runs 15 residues.